A selection of T cell receptor beta chains follows, all from one sample in a study of shared clonotypes between healthy human individuals. The repertoire was sequenced with immunoSEQ multiplex PCR; TCRdb's copy has only in-frame clones and lacks some. The table shows 2,500,000 or so clones, with under 95% occurring only once. Sequenced sample: naive CD4+ T cells from PBMCs. These receptors were obtained from a man aged 18-30 years in good health. Some clones in this sample may be carry-over from other donors' samples. The CDR3 runs from the conserved cysteine through the conserved F or W. Fields, in order: J gene, V gene, CDR3 length, clone size, D gene, CDR3 DNA, CDR3 protein. A D gene is named only where the DNA matches it firmly. Clone size is not always given. Where it is, it says once, few, many or a class for expanded clones.

j_gene: TRBJ2-2
v_gene: TRBV19
len: 16
abundance: -
d_gene: TRBD1
CDR3nt: TGTGCCAGCCGGGCCGACAGGGCAGGACCGGCCGGGGAGCTGTTTTTT
CDR3aa: CASRADRAGPAGELFF

j_gene: TRBJ2-3
v_gene: TRBV5-4
len: 15
abundance: -
d_gene: TRBD1
CDR3nt: TGTGCCAGCAGGCTGACAGGGGCAAGGGCAGATACGCAGTATTTT
CDR3aa: CASRLTGARADTQYF

j_gene: TRBJ2-3
v_gene: TRBV15
len: 14
abundance: -
d_gene: TRBD2
CDR3nt: TGTGCCACCAGACTTACTAGCGGCACAGATACGCAGTATTTT
CDR3aa: CATRLTSGTDTQYF

j_gene: TRBJ1-1
v_gene: TRBV7-2
len: 13
abundance: -
d_gene: -
CDR3nt: TGTGCCAGCAGCTTAATGGCCGGTGCTGAAGCTTTCTTT
CDR3aa: CASSLMAGAEAFF

j_gene: TRBJ2-7
v_gene: TRBV6-6
len: 16
abundance: once
d_gene: TRBD2
CDR3nt: TGTGCCAGCAGTTACGGGAGGGGAGCGACCTCCTACGAGCAGTACTTC
CDR3aa: CASSYGRGATSYEQYF

j_gene: TRBJ1-5
v_gene: TRBV4-3
len: 14
abundance: -
d_gene: -
CDR3nt: TGCGCCAGCAGCCCCAGCAGGGGAAGACAGCCCCAGCATTTT
CDR3aa: CASSPSRGRQPQHF

j_gene: TRBJ1-1
v_gene: TRBV6-6
len: 14
abundance: -
d_gene: -
CDR3nt: TGTGCCAGCAGTGGGACCGACGGATCCCAACTAGCTTTCTTT
CDR3aa: CASSGTDGSQLAFF

j_gene: TRBJ2-3
v_gene: TRBV4-1
len: 16
abundance: -
d_gene: TRBD2
CDR3nt: TGCGCCAGCAGCCAAGCGGCTAGCGGAAGCACAGATACGCAGTATTTT
CDR3aa: CASSQAASGSTDTQYF

j_gene: TRBJ1-5
v_gene: TRBV5-1
len: 14
abundance: once
d_gene: -
CDR3nt: TGCGCCAGCAGCTTGGGGCCGGTCCATCAGCCCCAGCATTTT
CDR3aa: CASSLGPVHQPQHF

j_gene: TRBJ1-5
v_gene: TRBV2
len: 15
abundance: -
d_gene: -
CDR3nt: TGTGCCAGCAGTAGAAGTCGACAGAGCAATCAGCCCCAGCATTTT
CDR3aa: CASSRSRQSNQPQHF

j_gene: TRBJ2-7
v_gene: TRBV11-3
len: 14
abundance: -
d_gene: TRBD1
CDR3nt: TGTGCCAGCAGCGGGGACAGGGGTATGGGCGAGCAGTACTTC
CDR3aa: CASSGDRGMGEQYF

j_gene: TRBJ2-1
v_gene: TRBV28
len: 17
abundance: -
d_gene: -
CDR3nt: TGTGCCAGCAGTTCCATGGACTTAAGTGCGAAGGTGGATGAGCAGTTCTTC
CDR3aa: CASSSMDLSAKVDEQFF

j_gene: TRBJ1-1
v_gene: TRBV7-9
len: 15
abundance: -
d_gene: -
CDR3nt: TGTGCCAGCAGCCCCCGGAGGAGTTCGAACACTGAAGCTTTCTTT
CDR3aa: CASSPRRSSNTEAFF